The sequence of this T cell receptor (beta chain) was determined in a study of blood T cell repertoires in COVID-19. Study information: Spain, Italy and the United States supplied samples that represented acute and convalescent COVID-19.

Original processing methods: By means of reference gene primer amplification, nucleated cell counts were estimated. Some clones are missing from TCRdb's copy, which holds only in-frame ones; the method was immunoSEQ multiplex PCR. The DNA was the basis for D and trimming; V, J and clone size are from that table. The sample consists of 150,000 or so clones, around 87% of them appearing once. Trimming at V came to 6 bases and at J to 2 bases, leaving 9 bases not matched to a gene. The germline gives CDR1 LNHNV, CDR2 YYDKDF (reference sequence). CDR3 length equals 16 residues. The V call is TRBV15, the J call TRBJ1-2; 10 nucleotides line up with TRBD1. Specimen: peripheral blood. This receptor was taken from an elderly man with acute or convalescent COVID-19. The CDR3 region has the DNA TGTGCCACCAGGCTTCCGCCGGGACAGGGGAACTATGGCTACACCTTC. It translates to CATRLPPGQGNYGYTF. The full variable domain, its missing parts supplied by reference TRBV15 and TRBJ1-2, is DAMVIQNPRYQVTQFGKPVTLSCSQTLNHNVMYWYQQKSSQAPKLLFHYYDKDFNNEADTPDNFQSRRPNTSFCFLDIRSPGLGDTAMYLCATRLPPGQGNYGYTFGSGTRLTVV.